This T cell receptor (beta chain) is from a study of identical twins. Of note for this clonotype: Its antigen is unidentified.

Study-wide findings and caveats: Models underestimated out-of-frame TCR alpha sharing in monozygotic twins.

The CDR3 contains 14 residues. Per the germline V gene, CDR1 is ENHRY and CDR2 is SYGVKD. V shed 8 bases and J 2 bases; nucleotides not matched to a gene: 6. TCRdb reprocessed the 5' RACE reads with MiXCR, giving one entry per CDR3 protein. The table shows about 890,000 distinct CDR3 sequences, with around 12% occurring only once. This same sample was also taken into another study, of yellow fever vaccine responses in identical twins.

The sequenced sample was PBMCs. This receptor was taken from a woman between 18 and 29 years old in good health. The chain links TRBV10-3 to TRBJ2-7, with 10 positions matching TRBD2. CDR3 sequence: CAISELAGTYEQYF. The CDR3 coding sequence is TGTGCCATCTCGGAACTAGCGGGGACCTACGAGCAGTACTTC.